This entry concerns a single TCR beta chain. The length of the CDR3 is 14 residues. V lost 5 bases and J 7 bases, leaving 17 bases between the germline ends. Germline V CDR1 and CDR2: SGHAT, FQNNGV. TCRdb redid the calling of the 5' RACE reads with MiXCR, one entry per CDR3 protein. The sample consists of 30,000 to 40,000 distinct CDR3 sequences, about 28% of them appearing once. Input material: naive CD4+ T cells sorted from a lymph node. The sample's subset: naive CD4+ T cells, CD4+CD45RA+CD25-. The J gene is TRBJ1-1, the V gene TRBV11-2; D is possibly TRBD1 (5 bases). This receptor was obtained from a female donor with breast cancer. The CDR3 DNA is TGTGCCAGCAGCCCGGTCGGGGTGGGGGTTGAAGCTTTCTTT. Residues: CASSPVGVGVEAFF.